A selection of T cell receptor beta chains follows, all from one sample in a study of T-cell reconstitution after alpha-beta-depleted transplantation in children. TCRdb used MiXCR to reprocess the PCR reads, holding one entry per CDR3 protein. The table has 450,000 to 600,000 distinct CDR3 sequences, around 13% seen once. Source: PBMCs, mostly from graft donor cells, taken 360 days after TCRalphabeta/CD19-depleted stem cell transplant. The receptors were sampled from a male patient younger than 18 who had a stem cell transplant for acute myeloid leukemia, so the T cells may come from the graft donor. Both conserved end residues are part of each CDR3. The D gene is left open where the match is weak. Clone size, where shown, is once, few, many, or a class for clones that have expanded.

j_call d_call v_call clone_size cdr3_aa cdr3_nt
TRBJ2-1 TRBD2 TRBV11-3 NA CASSPGTSPNNEQFF TGTGCCAGCAGCCCAGGGACTAGCCCAAACAATGAGCAGTTCTTC
TRBJ2-3 NA TRBV9 few CASSVGGFDTQYF TGTGCCAGCAGCGTAGGGGGATTTGATACGCAGTATTTT
TRBJ2-5 TRBD2 TRBV28 few CASTPLVGTIGPETQYF TGTGCCAGCACTCCTCTTGTGGGGACTATAGGCCCGGAGACCCAGTACTTC
TRBJ2-3 NA TRBV4-3 NA CASSPGPAVYTQYF TGCGCCAGCAGCCCAGGACCCGCTGTATATACGCAGTATTTT
TRBJ1-2 NA TRBV5-5 few CASSVGSGAGGNVRLSSYGYTF TGTGCCAGCAGCGTTGGGTCCGGGGCAGGAGGCAACGTAAGGCTCTCCTCCTATGGCTACACCTTC
TRBJ1-1 NA TRBV10-3 few CAINPYGENTEAFF TGTGCCATCAATCCCTATGGGGAAAACACTGAAGCTTTCTTT
TRBJ2-3 NA TRBV5-1 NA CASKLLAASRFTDTQYF TGCGCCAGCAAGCTGTTAGCGGCCTCCCGATTTACGGATACGCAGTATTTT
TRBJ2-1 NA TRBV29-1 NA CSVEGRAFLYNEQFF TGCAGCGTTGAAGGCAGGGCCTTCCTCTACAATGAGCAGTTCTTC
TRBJ2-1 NA TRBV29-1 many CSALGTGASSYNEQFF TGCAGCGCCCTAGGGACTGGCGCGAGCTCCTACAATGAGCAGTTCTTC
TRBJ2-1 NA TRBV30 many CAWGQQLYNEQFF TGTGCCTGGGGCCAGCAGTTATACAATGAGCAGTTCTTC
TRBJ2-1 TRBD2 TRBV4-1 NA CASSQAFGSGSRYNEQFF TGCGCCAGCAGCCAAGCGTTCGGGAGCGGGAGTCGCTACAATGAGCAGTTCTTC